This T cell receptor (beta chain) was retrieved from a study of T cells after posttransplantation cyclophosphamide. The study's findings and limits: TRB overlap between skin or GI tissue T cells and blood was limited. Recipient CMV seropositivity and CMV reactivation strongly tracked TRB clonality. Later blood repertoires were often dominated by clones from the donor CD8+ memory compartment.

This clone has just a few counts. Its antigen is as yet unknown. On the day of bone marrow donation, the related graft donor provided peripheral blood. Here immunoSEQ multiplex PCR was the method, and the copy in TCRdb shows in-frame clones only, minus some. The sample includes around 25,000 clones, none of them occurring once. This clonotype was sampled from a woman in her fifties or sixties in good health, CMV-negative, and a related stem cell transplant donor. Sequencing was done on a sample of PBMCs.

The CDR3 DNA reads TGTGCCAGCAGTCCGAGAAGGGGGGGGGCCGGATTCGAGACCCAGTACTTC. The encoded protein is CASSPRRGGAGFETQYF. The chain carries TRBV28 and TRBJ2-5; D possibly corresponds to TRBD2 (7 bases). Germline CDR1 MDHEN, CDR2 SYDVKM. Deletions cut 5 bases from V and 5 bases from J, with 24 bases between. The CDR3 totals 17 residues.